This is a list of T cell receptor beta chains from one sample in a study of cytomegalovirus exposure and HLA in healthy donors. TCRdb's table, derived via immunoSEQ multiplex PCR, lists solely in-frame clones and lacks some. Of some 140,000 clones listed, around 75% are singletons. The material sequenced was PBMCs. Source of these receptors: a man in his thirties or forties in good health and CMV-seronegative. The CDR3 runs from the conserved cysteine through the conserved F or W. A D gene is named only where the DNA matches it firmly. Not every row has a clone size; where given, it reads once, few, many or a size class.

V: TRBV7-2
size: -
length: 17
D: TRBD1
J: TRBJ2-5
CDR3: CASSSGDRPMSGETQYF

V: TRBV6-1
size: -
length: 13
D: -
J: TRBJ1-4
CDR3: CASKVHFDEKLFF

V: TRBV7-3
size: -
length: 14
D: -
J: TRBJ2-3
CDR3: CASSLGQFTDTQYF

V: TRBV7-3
size: -
length: 14
D: TRBD2
J: TRBJ2-3
CDR3: CASSSGGSQDTQYF

V: TRBV13
size: -
length: 16
D: -
J: TRBJ2-5
CDR3: CASSQGGVVVEETQYF

V: TRBV28
size: once
length: 14
D: -
J: TRBJ2-7
CDR3: CASSTQRHSYEQYF

V: TRBV28
size: -
length: 13
D: -
J: TRBJ1-1
CDR3: CASSSNSYTEAFF

V: TRBV30
size: -
length: 12
D: -
J: TRBJ1-2
CDR3: CAWSDGDYGYTF

V: TRBV4-3
size: -
length: 15
D: TRBD1
J: TRBJ1-4
CDR3: CASSGSPGTGEKLFF

V: TRBV5-5
size: -
length: 12
D: -
J: TRBJ2-7
CDR3: CASSPGGDEQYF

V: TRBV28
size: -
length: 12
D: -
J: TRBJ1-1
CDR3: CASSLGNTEAFF

V: TRBV2
size: -
length: 13
D: TRBD1
J: TRBJ2-7
CDR3: CASRGQGDYEQYF

V: TRBV28
size: -
length: 16
D: TRBD2
J: TRBJ2-7
CDR3: CASSFGRGLAGGEQYF

V: TRBV9
size: -
length: 15
D: TRBD1
J: TRBJ1-2
CDR3: CASSGGQGAQYGYTF

V: TRBV7-8
size: once
length: 14
D: -
J: TRBJ2-7
CDR3: CASSLGGEIYEQYF

V: TRBV5-4
size: few
length: 12
D: -
J: TRBJ2-7
CDR3: CASSQDNYEQYF

V: TRBV7-2
size: -
length: 15
D: TRBD1
J: TRBJ2-1
CDR3: CASSSDRGNYNEQFF

V: TRBV6-4
size: -
length: 14
D: -
J: TRBJ2-2
CDR3: CASMRQPNTGELFF

V: TRBV4-3
size: -
length: 17
D: -
J: TRBJ2-2
CDR3: CASSQDGRRGRTGELFF

V: TRBV10-3
size: few
length: 15
D: TRBD1
J: TRBJ2-7
CDR3: CATKSVGTAIYEQYF

V: TRBV13
size: -
length: 14
D: -
J: TRBJ2-5
CDR3: CASSPQAGLETQYF

V: TRBV7-6
size: -
length: 15
D: -
J: TRBJ1-5
CDR3: CASSLGSYSNQPQHF

V: TRBV27
size: -
length: 15
D: TRBD2
J: TRBJ2-3
CDR3: CASSRLATETDTQYF

V: TRBV13
size: once
length: 19
D: TRBD1
J: TRBJ1-3
CDR3: CASSLVTGTGAHSGNTIYF

V: TRBV6-5
size: -
length: 15
D: TRBD2
J: TRBJ2-1
CDR3: CASSYGSGGYYEQFF

V: TRBV19
size: many
length: 15
D: TRBD2
J: TRBJ2-2
CDR3: CASRGLAANTGELFF

V: TRBV7-2
size: -
length: 16
D: -
J: TRBJ2-1
CDR3: CASSPPGRGPGTEQFF

V: TRBV27
size: once
length: 14
D: TRBD1
J: TRBJ2-3
CDR3: CASSYRGQIDTQYF

V: TRBV7-9
size: once
length: 14
D: TRBD1
J: TRBJ2-5
CDR3: CASSLVQGKETQYF

V: TRBV5-6
size: -
length: 18
D: TRBD2
J: TRBJ2-3
CDR3: CASSLFQGLAGLTDTQYF

V: TRBV5-1
size: -
length: 15
D: TRBD1
J: TRBJ1-6
CDR3: CASRPTGSGASPLHF

V: TRBV9
size: -
length: 16
D: TRBD2
J: TRBJ2-2
CDR3: CASSQGRGANTGELFF

V: TRBV6-1
size: -
length: 10
D: -
J: TRBJ2-7
CDR3: CASSEREQYF

V: TRBV28
size: once
length: 12
D: -
J: TRBJ1-2
CDR3: CATSTGDYGYTF

V: TRBV4-3
size: -
length: 15
D: TRBD1
J: TRBJ2-1
CDR3: CASSQGTGYSYEQFF

V: TRBV15
size: -
length: 16
D: TRBD1
J: TRBJ1-3
CDR3: CATNANQTGRGNTIYF

V: TRBV30
size: -
length: 12
D: -
J: TRBJ1-2
CDR3: CAWSYTASGYTF

V: TRBV9
size: -
length: 16
D: -
J: TRBJ2-3
CDR3: CASSVGSSVSTDTQYF

V: TRBV7-8
size: -
length: 14
D: -
J: TRBJ2-3
CDR3: CASSLTDYRDTQYF

V: TRBV25-1
size: -
length: 14
D: -
J: TRBJ2-3
CDR3: CASSEVLEKNTQYF

V: TRBV28
size: -
length: 16
D: -
J: TRBJ2-3
CDR3: CASSSPRREATDTQYF

V: TRBV6-5
size: -
length: 12
D: TRBD1
J: TRBJ2-7
CDR3: CASSDRGYEQYF

V: TRBV7-3
size: -
length: 15
D: TRBD2
J: TRBJ2-7
CDR3: CASSSSAGEGYEQYF

V: TRBV5-1
size: -
length: 15
D: -
J: TRBJ1-4
CDR3: CASSFLGTVNEKLFF

V: TRBV18
size: -
length: 16
D: TRBD1
J: TRBJ2-7
CDR3: CASSPTHETGVDEQYF

V: TRBV6-6
size: once
length: 13
D: TRBD1
J: TRBJ1-1
CDR3: CASSRQGDTEAFF

V: TRBV4-1
size: -
length: 16
D: TRBD2
J: TRBJ2-1
CDR3: CASSQYSGSRLGEQFF

V: TRBV6-1
size: -
length: 12
D: -
J: TRBJ1-1
CDR3: CASSEVYGEAFF

V: TRBV28
size: -
length: 12
D: -
J: TRBJ2-7
CDR3: CASSFQLYEQYF

V: TRBV5-8
size: -
length: 16
D: TRBD1
J: TRBJ2-7
CDR3: CASSDRGNTITYEQYF

V: TRBV25-1
size: -
length: 14
D: TRBD1
J: TRBJ1-4
CDR3: CASSEEQGGEKLFF

V: TRBV18
size: once
length: 19
D: TRBD1
J: TRBJ1-3
CDR3: CASSPPGQGSRSSGNTIYF

V: TRBV10-3
size: -
length: 16
D: -
J: TRBJ2-3
CDR3: CAISERSGGATDTQYF